This T cell receptor beta chain was sequenced during a study of blood T cell repertoires in COVID-19. Overall study: There were acute and convalescent COVID-19 samples, and they came from the United States, Italy and Spain. PBMCs, B-cell-depleted T cells, or T cells provided the cDNA or gDNA that made up the material.

This clone appeared a few times. Trimming pared 0 bases from V and 0 bases from J, leaving 8 bases between. The CDR3 spans 16 residues. Germline V gene lookup returns CDR1 LGHDT and CDR2 YNNKEL (reference sequence). In the source study's methods: The authors estimated nucleated cell counts from reference gene primer amplification. Assay: immunoSEQ multiplex PCR; the TCRdb copy retains only in-frame clones and omits some. V, J and clone size derive from that table, while D and trimming were established from the DNA sequence. This table has roughly 200,000 clones, around nine tenths appearing once. The chain recombines TRBV3-1 (or the pseudogene TRBV3-2) with TRBJ1-4; D remains ambiguous. Sequenced sample: peripheral blood. The sequence was collected from a man aged 60-69 years with acute or convalescent COVID-19. CDR3 region: CASSQEGRTTNEKLFF. Written as DNA, the CDR3 is TGTGCCAGCAGCCAAGAGGGCAGAACAACTAATGAAAAACTGTTTTTT.